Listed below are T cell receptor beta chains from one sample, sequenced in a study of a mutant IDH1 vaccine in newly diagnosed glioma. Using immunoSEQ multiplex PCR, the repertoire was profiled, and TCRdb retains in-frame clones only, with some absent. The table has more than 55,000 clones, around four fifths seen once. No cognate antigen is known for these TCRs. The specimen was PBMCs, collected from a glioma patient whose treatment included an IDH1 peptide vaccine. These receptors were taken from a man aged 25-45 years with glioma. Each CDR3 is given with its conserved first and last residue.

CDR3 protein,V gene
CASSQGLAGGYNEQFF,TRBV4-1
CASSEGQWDYKNIQYF,TRBV6-1
CASSKGQGSYYYEQYF,TRBV19
CASSTTGRGELFF,TRBV19
CASSPLPGRNTEAFF,TRBV6-5
CASIHRFGLSGGYTF,TRBV6-5
CASSLLGQGAKPYEQYF,TRBV5-6
CASSLGAGSINEQFF,TRBV9
CASSPPGQGMQFF,TRBV19
CASSLRDTFSYEQYF,TRBV5-5
CASLQDRGDEQYF,TRBV18
CASSRLRGDRAHQPQHF,TRBV18
CASSTALILYGYTF,TRBV23-1
CASNPGSTSVEAFF,TRBV4-1
CASSERTAQTQYF,TRBV6-1
CASRDRPDSNQPQHF,TRBV6-5
CASRTGHQTDTQYF,TRBV28
CASSTMTGDTEAFF,TRBV27
CATAGGEVYGYTF,TRBV6-1
CSALGSLSGEKRNTQYF,TRBV29-1
CASSHPGGAYEQFF,TRBV5-5
CSVVGTSGGNEQFF,TRBV29-1
CASSGPKNIQYF,TRBV2
CASSGWTGEYGYTF,TRBV7-9
CATKQGSYYEQYF,TRBV2
CASSESGQSYGYTF,TRBV10-1
CASSRGLDSGNTIYF,TRBV6-1
CASSNGQMNTEAFF,TRBV5-1
CASSSGTGGGYEQYF,TRBV6-5
CASSQERQGFYNSPLHF,TRBV4-1
CASSQTPPGYEQYF,TRBV18
CASSTEGANPYTF,TRBV5-1
CASSQAGGKTGELFF,TRBV4-1
CASSPPGQGYEKLFF,TRBV18
CASSQLDMTSSGNTIYF,TRBV14
CASSWGQGKTDTQYF,TRBV11-2
CASSFLIRRATRDTEAFF,TRBV28
CASSQEASTGANVLTF,TRBV4-2
CASSVADSHSYEQYF,TRBV9
CASSQGNWADSSTDTQYF,TRBV14
CAWRPGTFMNTEAFF,TRBV30
CASSLAPTSGGPNTGELFF,TRBV5-1
CAGSASLEETQYF,TRBV5-4
CASSLRGGRSEQYF,TRBV5-6
CASSYLGVGVGGADTQYF,TRBV19
CASSAKLAALDGYTF,TRBV2
CASSYSNRGIVGYTF,TRBV6-5
CSLMTGMNTEAFF,TRBV29-1
CASNVGTRSEKLFF,TRBV19
CASSFRTGTFPYGYTF,TRBV5-6
CASSVTQNQPQHF,TRBV6-5
CASSLLAVPYEQYF,TRBV5-4
CASSNGLAGGPREETQYF,TRBV19
CASSSDRVRTEAFF,TRBV7-2
CASSIVGTYEQYF,TRBV19
CASSHSSNYGYTF,TRBV6-1
CASSSFTGETDTQYF,TRBV11-3
CASSSGQGQNSPLHF,TRBV5-6
CASSEDGHGRGGHRELFF,TRBV2
CASSLSGQGGGYTF,TRBV7-9